This T cell receptor beta chain was observed in a study of monozygotic twins with cystic fibrosis. Study background: Libraries were built from approximately 3 micrograms of fragmented DNA using approximately 16 PCR cycles.

Clones were read by immunoSEQ multiplex PCR, and TCRdb kept only the in-frame ones, dropping some. The data hold 30,000 to 35,000 clones, with approximately 65% observed a single time. Notes on this clone: Antigen unknown.

CDR1 SGHNT and CDR2 YYREEE come from the germline V gene (reference sequence). The CDR3 length is 18 residues. Germline trimming cut 0 bases from V and 3 bases from J; bases unmatched to any gene: 13. Broader study findings: Monozygotic CF twin pairs shared significantly more nucleotide-identical clonotypes than unrelated CF individuals did. Clonality was generally low (median around 0.01), higher in the most severe patients. Shared CDR3 numbers were not associated with age, concordance or severity.

This TCR was recovered from a girl aged 10 to 17 with cystic fibrosis. This chain uses TRBV5-4 with TRBJ1-2; 8 bases fit TRBD1. Material: blood. The CDR3 loop is CASSLEFRTGIPDYGYTF. The CDR3 DNA reads as TGTGCCAGCAGCTTGGAATTCCGGACAGGGATTCCCGACTATGGCTACACCTTC. The variable domain in full, completed from reference TRBV5-4 and TRBJ1-2, reads ETGVTQSPTHLIKTRGQQVTLRCSSQSGHNTVSWYQQALGQGPQFIFQYYREEENGRGNFPPRFSGLQFPNYSSELNVNALELDDSALYLCASSLEFRTGIPDYGYTFGSGTRLTVV.